This T cell receptor beta chain was captured by sequencing in a study of T cell responses to AZD1222 COVID-19 vaccine. In regard to this clone: The antigen remains undetermined.

Notes on the study in general: Unmutated variant regions are reportedly targeted by nearly half of spike-specific TCRs. Distributed over spike, vaccine-associated CD4 TCRs predominated at 160-218 and 743-854. Clonal diversity was possibly underestimated; the donors were predominantly white British and more often female.

Assay: immunoSEQ multiplex PCR; the TCRdb copy retains only in-frame clones and omits some. The sample records approximately 180,000 clones, approximately 90% being singletons. The V end was cut by 2 bases, the J end by 4 bases, with 12 bases between. CDR3 length: 16 amino acids. From germline, CDR1 is SGHTA and CDR2 FQGTGA. The sample in question was peripheral blood, obtained 28 days after the second dose of the MenACWY control vaccine. This chain connects TRBV7-3 to TRBJ2-6, with D possibly TRBD2 on 6 matching bases. The origin of this receptor is an adult who received the MenACWY meningococcal vaccine as a control. CDR3 loop: CASSLAPGAGANVLTF. CDR3 sequence (DNA): TGTGCCAGCAGCTTAGCTCCGGGAGCGGGGGCCAACGTCCTGACTTTC.